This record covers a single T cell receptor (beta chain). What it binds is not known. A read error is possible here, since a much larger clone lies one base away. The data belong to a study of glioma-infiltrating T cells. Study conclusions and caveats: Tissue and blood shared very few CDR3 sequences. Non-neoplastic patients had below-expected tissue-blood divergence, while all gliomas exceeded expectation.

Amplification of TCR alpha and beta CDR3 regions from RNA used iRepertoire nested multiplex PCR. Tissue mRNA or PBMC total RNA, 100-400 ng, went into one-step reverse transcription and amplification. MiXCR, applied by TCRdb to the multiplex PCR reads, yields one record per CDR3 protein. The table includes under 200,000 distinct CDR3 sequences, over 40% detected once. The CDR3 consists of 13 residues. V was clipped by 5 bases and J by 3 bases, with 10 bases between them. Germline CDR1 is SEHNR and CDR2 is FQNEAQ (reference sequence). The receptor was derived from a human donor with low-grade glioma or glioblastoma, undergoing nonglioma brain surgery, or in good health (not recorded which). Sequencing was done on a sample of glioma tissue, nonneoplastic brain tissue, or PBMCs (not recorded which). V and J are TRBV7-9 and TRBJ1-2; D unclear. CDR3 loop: CASSTLVDYGYTF. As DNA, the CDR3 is TGTGCCAGCAGCACTTTGGTGGACTATGGCTACACCTTC.